This is a list of T cell receptor beta chains from one sample in a study of type 1 regulatory T cells. No antigen is known for these receptors. TCRdb ran MiXCR on the reads and lists one entry per CDR3 protein. The sample has 35,000 to 50,000 distinct CDR3 sequences, approximately 12% seen once. The sample comprised cultured non-Tr1 T cells, either the whole culture or a sorted T cell fraction (not recorded which). The receptors were gathered from a human donor in good health. Both conserved end residues are part of each CDR3. Each record gives: J gene, V gene, D gene, clone size, CDR3 DNA, CDR3 protein. D genes are given only for firm matches. Expanded clones get a size class; other rows say once, few or many, or leave the size out.

TRBJ1-2,TRBV6-1,-,-,TGTGCCAGCAGGACCTATACAGGGTCTGTCTATGGCTACACCTTC,CASRTYTGSVYGYTF
TRBJ2-3,TRBV20-1,TRBD2,-,TGCAGTGCTCCCCCCAGCGGGAGGACAGATACGCAGTATTTT,CSAPPSGRTDTQYF
TRBJ2-1,TRBV9,-,-,-,CASSFYICSAPERNHNEQFF
TRBJ2-2,TRBV10-3,-,many,TGTGCCATCAGGCCTAGGGCCCGGGACGGCGGGGAGCTGTTTTTT,CAIRPRARDGGELFF
TRBJ1-2,TRBV27,TRBD1,-,TGTGCCAGCAGTTTAAACAGGGGGCAAGGTGGCTACACCTTC,CASSLNRGQGGYTF
TRBJ1-4,TRBV27,-,many,TGTGCCAGCAGACACAGAGGGGGTTTCGGTGAAGAAAAACTGTTTTTT,CASRHRGGFGEEKLFF
TRBJ1-5,TRBV20-1,-,few,TGCAGTGCTATGTCCAGGGCTACGCCCCAGCATTTT,CSAMSRATPQHF
TRBJ2-5,TRBV29-1,-,many,TGCAGCGTTGCCCCCCGGGCCGCTGGCCAGTACTTC,CSVAPRAAGQYF
TRBJ2-5,TRBV3-1,-,many,TGTGCCAGCAGCCAAGCGGCGACCCAGTACTTC,CASSQAATQYF
TRBJ2-5,TRBV20-1,TRBD2,medium-sized,TGCAGTGCTAGAGATTCGAGTAGCGGGAGTGAGACCCAGTACTTC,CSARDSSSGSETQYF
TRBJ1-4,TRBV20-1,-,few,TGCAGTGCCTACCGGGGGGGCGATGAAAAACTGTTTTTT,CSAYRGGDEKLFF
TRBJ1-2,TRBV3-1,-,many,TGTGCCAGCAGCCGTTCGGGACGGACAAACTATGGCTACACCTTC,CASSRSGRTNYGYTF
TRBJ2-2,TRBV9,-,-,TGTGCCAGCAGCGTAGCTTGGAACACCGGGGAGCTGTTTTTT,CASSVAWNTGELFF
TRBJ2-7,TRBV5-5,-,-,TGTGCCAGCAGCTTCCTACTCCGGGACCGGCTAATTATGAACGAGCAGTACTTC,CASSFLLRDRLIMNEQYF
TRBJ1-4,TRBV6-1,-,many,TGTGCCAGCAGTGAAGCGGCTTCCGGGGAAAAACTGTTTTTT,CASSEAASGEKLFF
TRBJ2-5,TRBV5-1,TRBD2,few,TGCGCCAGCAGCTTGGGGGGCAGCGGGGCACAAGAGACCCAGTACTTC,CASSLGGSGAQETQYF
TRBJ2-1,TRBV6-2/TRBV6-3,-,-,TGTGCCAGCACTCGGACGGGTAGCTCCTACAATGAGCAGTTCTTC,CASTRTGSSYNEQFF
TRBJ1-6,TRBV18,TRBD1,few,TGTGCCAGCCGACAACAGGGGGATACACCCCTCCACTTT,CASRQQGDTPLHF
TRBJ2-1,TRBV20-1,-,many,TGCAGTGCTAGAGATCAGGGGGGCAATGAGCAGTTCTTC,CSARDQGGNEQFF
TRBJ1-5,TRBV6-1,-,many,TGTGCCAGCAGTGAACGGGGGGCGGGGAGCAATCAGCCCCAGCATTTT,CASSERGAGSNQPQHF
TRBJ2-6,TRBV27,-,-,TGTGCCAACACCTCAGGGCCAGGGGTTGGTGGGGCCAACGTCCTGACTTTC,CANTSGPGVGGANVLTF
TRBJ2-7,TRBV19,-,-,TGTGCCAGCCTTAGCTCCTACGAGCAGTACTTC,CASLSSYEQYF
TRBJ2-3,TRBV20-1,TRBD2,many,TGCAGTGCTAGAGAAGGAAGCGTAGGACTAGCGGGAGCTGATACGCAGTATTTT,CSAREGSVGLAGADTQYF
TRBJ1-2,TRBV30,-,many,TGTGCCTGGAGTGTAACGGGGGCGGGTGGCTACACCTTC,CAWSVTGAGGYTF
TRBJ2-3,TRBV20-1,-,-,TGCAGTACTTGGGGCAGCACAGATACGCAGTATTTT,CSTWGSTDTQYF
TRBJ2-2,TRBV12-3/TRBV12-4,-,many,TGTGCCAGCAGTTGGGGGAGCGGGGAGCTGTTTTTT,CASSWGSGELFF
TRBJ2-5,TRBV5-1,-,many,TGCGCCAGCGCCTGGGGGCAGTCACAAGAGACCCAGTACTTC,CASAWGQSQETQYF
TRBJ1-1,TRBV5-6,-,few,TGTGCCAGCAGCTTGGGGGGTAGCACTGAAGCTTTCTTT,CASSLGGSTEAFF
TRBJ2-7,TRBV10-3,TRBD2,many,TGTGCCATCAGTGATGGGACTAGCGGGATGAAGGAGCAGTACTTC,CAISDGTSGMKEQYF
TRBJ2-3,TRBV20-1,TRBD1,-,TGCAGTGCTAAGACAGGGGGGACAGATACGCAGTATTTT,CSAKTGGTDTQYF
TRBJ2-1,TRBV5-1,-,few,TGCGCCAGCAGCGACCTGGGGTTCTCCGGCAATGAGCAGTTCTTC,CASSDLGFSGNEQFF
TRBJ2-5,TRBV20-1,TRBD1,many,TGCAGTGCTAGAGACGACAGGGCGCGGGAGACCCAGTACTTC,CSARDDRARETQYF
TRBJ1-1,TRBV20-1,-,few,TGCAGTGCTACGGGACAAGTGAACACTGAAGCTTTCTTT,CSATGQVNTEAFF
TRBJ2-5,TRBV30,TRBD2,-,TGTGCCTGGGACACTAGCGGGCAAGAGACCCAGTACTTC,CAWDTSGQETQYF
TRBJ2-3,TRBV20-1,TRBD2,few,TGCAGTGCGAAATATCTAGCGGGAATCACAGATACGCAGTATTTT,CSAKYLAGITDTQYF
TRBJ2-1,TRBV5-1,-,many,TGCGCCAGCAGCTTGTTGGGGACCGTCAGCAATGAGCAGTTCTTC,CASSLLGTVSNEQFF
TRBJ1-1,TRBV20-1,-,-,TGCAGTGCTCCCTCCGGGGCCTTTGAAGCTTTCTTT,CSAPSGAFEAFF
TRBJ2-5,TRBV5-1,-,many,TGCGCCAGCAGCTTGGCCGGGCACAATCAAGAGACCCAGTACTTC,CASSLAGHNQETQYF
TRBJ2-1,TRBV7-2,-,-,TGTGCCAGCAGCTTAGAGGTACAACAGGGGTTCTTC,CASSLEVQQGFF
TRBJ2-5,TRBV29-1,-,-,TGCAGCTTGCAGGTCGAAGAGACCCAGTACTTC,CSLQVEETQYF
TRBJ1-2,TRBV7-3,TRBD1,-,TGTGCCAGCAGCTTTACAGGGGGCAGGAGCTATGGCTACACCTTC,CASSFTGGRSYGYTF
TRBJ2-1,TRBV10-2,-,many,TGCGCCAGCAGTGAGTCGAGAGGAGGGGCTGGCTCCTACAATGAGCAGTTCTTC,CASSESRGGAGSYNEQFF
TRBJ1-1,TRBV12-3/TRBV12-4,TRBD1,many,TGTGCCAGCAGTCCCAGGACAGGGGTGAGTGGTGAAGCTTTCTTT,CASSPRTGVSGEAFF
TRBJ2-3,TRBV5-1,TRBD2,-,TGCGCCAGCAGCTTGGGAGGGAGGGACGATACGCAGTATTTT,CASSLGGRDDTQYF
TRBJ2-5,TRBV18,TRBD2,many,TGTGCCAGCTCTCCCCCGGGACTAGCGGGACCACGAGAGACCCAGTACTTC,CASSPPGLAGPRETQYF
TRBJ2-1,TRBV5-1,-,many,TGCGCCAGCAGCCCGCTCGGGGGAGGATACTACAATGAGCAGTTCTTC,CASSPLGGGYYNEQFF
TRBJ1-1,TRBV20-1,-,-,TGCAGTGCTAGAGATGCGGGGGCAGGCACTGAAGCTTTCTTT,CSARDAGAGTEAFF
TRBJ2-3,TRBV24-1,-,few,TGTGCCACCAGTTCGGCGGGGCCGCGGTCTACGGATACGCAGTATTTT,CATSSAGPRSTDTQYF
TRBJ1-1,TRBV27,TRBD1,-,TGTGCCAGCAGTTCGGGGACAGGGCTTACTGAAGCTTTCTTT,CASSSGTGLTEAFF
TRBJ2-1,TRBV5-1,TRBD2,many,TGCGCCAGCAGCTTACAAACTAGCGGCACCAATGAGCAGTTCTTC,CASSLQTSGTNEQFF
TRBJ2-3,TRBV18,-,many,TGTGCCAGCTCACCACCTTCCGGGGAGGATACGCAGTATTTT,CASSPPSGEDTQYF
TRBJ2-5,TRBV20-1,TRBD2,few,TGCAGTGCCGCAGCGGGAGGGAACCGGGAGACCCAGTACTTC,CSAAAGGNRETQYF
TRBJ1-1,TRBV9,-,many,TGTGCCAGCAGCCCCCGTGGGGGGCTGGGTACTGAAGCTTTCTTT,CASSPRGGLGTEAFF
TRBJ2-4,TRBV19,-,-,TGTGCCAGTAGTGTAAGGCAGGCCCTAGCCAAAAACATTCAGTACTTC,CASSVRQALAKNIQYF
TRBJ2-5,TRBV5-5,-,medium-sized,TGTGCCAGCAGCAACGGCGCGGGAACCCATATAGAGACCCAGTACTTC,CASSNGAGTHIETQYF
TRBJ1-5,TRBV18,-,many,TGTGCCAGCTCAGGGGCCCTAGATCAGCCCCAGCATTTT,CASSGALDQPQHF
TRBJ2-1,TRBV5-1,-,-,TGCGCCAGCAGCTCGAGGTGGGACGTAGCCTACAATGAGCAGTTCTTC,CASSSRWDVAYNEQFF
TRBJ2-1,TRBV5-1,-,many,TGCGCCAGCAGCAACCAGCCGGGGTCCTACAATGAGCAGTTCTTC,CASSNQPGSYNEQFF
TRBJ1-2,TRBV20-1,-,few,TGCAGTGCCACCCCCGGGGCGGAGGGCTATGGCTACACCTTC,CSATPGAEGYGYTF